The T cell receptor (beta chain) under discussion was sequenced for a study of T-cell reconstitution after alpha-beta-depleted transplantation in children. General study points: By one year post-transplant, T-cell counts and diversity largely arose from T cells that were newly produced. Several hundred expanded graft clones reportedly were the source of alpha-beta T cells about two months after transplant. There were some patients whose high TCRbeta diversity at day 60 came from surviving recipient T cells and thymic progenitors.

The CDR3 runs to 15 residues. Germline lookup yields CDR1 MNHEY and CDR2 SVGEGT. The germline V and J ends were trimmed by 0 bases and 5 bases, with 13 bases remaining between them. Ten or more counts support this clonotype. The antigen remains undetermined. Unique molecular identifiers were incorporated during preparation of the TCRbeta library. From the PCR reads, TCRdb called clonotypes with MiXCR, one entry per CDR3 protein. The table includes around 30,000 distinct CDR3 sequences, roughly 6.5% detected once. The specimen was peripheral blood, collected 60 days after TCRalphabeta/CD19-depleted stem cell transplant. This sequence was found in a child under two years old who had a stem cell transplant for acute myeloid leukemia, so the T cells may come from the graft donor. The chain employs TRBV6-2 or TRBV6-3 and TRBJ1-2; D uncertain. CDR3 loop: CASSYSKERGYGYTF. The DNA for the CDR3 is TGTGCCAGCAGTTACTCGAAGGAAAGAGGGTATGGCTACACCTTC.